The rows below give T cell receptor beta chains drawn from one sample of a study of shared clonotypes between healthy human individuals. Here immunoSEQ multiplex PCR was the method, and the copy in TCRdb shows in-frame clones only, minus some. This sample has fewer than 600,000 clones, with about four fifths found just once. The sequencing sample was made of PBMCs. The receptors derive from a woman aged 40 to 50 in good health. Some clones in this sample may be carry-over from other donors' samples. CDR3s include the opening cysteine and the closing phenylalanine or tryptophan. A D gene is named only where the DNA matches it firmly. Clone size is given for some rows only: seen once, a few or many times, or a class if the clone is expanded.

j_gene,d_gene,v_gene,abundance,CDR3nt,CDR3aa
TRBJ2-1,NA,TRBV6-4,NA,TGTGCCAGCAGCTTAAATCTGGGCAGGGGAAACAATGAGCAGTTCTTC,CASSLNLGRGNNEQFF
TRBJ2-1,NA,TRBV30,NA,TGTGCCTGGAGTGGCCGGGCCCGAGGCTACAATGAGCAGTTCTTC,CAWSGRARGYNEQFF
TRBJ2-7,NA,TRBV7-6,few,TGTGCCAGCACCCAGAAGCTCTACGAGCAGTACTTC,CASTQKLYEQYF
TRBJ2-7,TRBD1,TRBV5-1,few,TGCGCCAGCAGCTTGACCCCGGGACAGGGGGTCGAGCAGTACTTC,CASSLTPGQGVEQYF
TRBJ1-1,TRBD1,TRBV27,NA,TGTGCCAGCAGCCCGACAGGGGGGTATACTGAAGCTTTCTTT,CASSPTGGYTEAFF
TRBJ1-3,TRBD1,TRBV30,NA,TGTGCCTGGAGCGGGGGACAGGGGGTGGGAAACACCATATATTTT,CAWSGGQGVGNTIYF
TRBJ2-5,NA,TRBV7-9,NA,TGTGCCAGCAGCTTAGCTCAAGGGCCGGGGGAGACCCAGTACTTC,CASSLAQGPGETQYF
TRBJ2-7,NA,TRBV21-1,NA,TGTGCCAGCAGCACCCCGACAGTCTACTACGAGCAGTACTTC,CASSTPTVYYEQYF
TRBJ2-1,TRBD2,TRBV6-6,NA,TGTGCCAGCAGCTTAGCGGGAGGGTTATACAATGAGCAGTTCTTC,CASSLAGGLYNEQFF
TRBJ2-1,TRBD1,TRBV7-9,NA,TGTGCCAGCAGCCTTACCGGGACAGGCTACAATGAGCAGTTCTTC,CASSLTGTGYNEQFF